The 17 T cell receptor beta chains below all came from one sample that was sequenced in a study of blood T cell repertoires in COVID-19. TCRdb keeps only in-frame clones here, not all; method: immunoSEQ multiplex PCR. The repertoire holds around 93,000 clones, with 81% as singletons. Sequenced material: peripheral blood. The receptor set was obtained from a man aged 55 to 69 with acute or convalescent COVID-19.

The chain carries TRBV12-3 or TRBV12-4 and TRBJ2-7, with D possibly matching TRBD1 (5 bases). The CDR3 is 12 amino acids. V lost 3 bases to trimming and J lost 3 bases, with 6 bases between them. CDR3 sequence reads: CASSFTGYEQYV. Here the CDR3 DNA reads TGTGCCAGCAGTTTCACAGGCTACGAGCAGTACGTC.

The chain uses TRBV12-3 or TRBV12-4 and TRBJ2-5; possible D gene TRBD1, 6 bases. With 6 bases removed from V and 4 bases from J, the gap between germline ends came to 12 bases. The CDR3 covers 13 residues. This chain's CDR3 is CASRTTGLETQYF. The CDR3 DNA reads TGTGCCAGCAGGACTACAGGGCTAGAGACCCAGTACTTC.

This sequence joins TRBV24-1 and TRBJ2-7; 7 bases map to TRBD2. V gave up 5 bases and J gave up 2 bases; unmatched junction bases: 8. The germline V gene has CDR1 KGHDR and CDR2 SFDVKD. CDR3 length: 15 amino acids. The DNA for the CDR3 is TGTGCCACCAGTGGAGGTGGGAGGGAGACCTACGAGCAGTACGTC. This translates into CATSGGGRETYEQYV.

This clone was observed a few times. The chain uses TRBV30 and TRBJ1-5; 8 positions agree with TRBD1. Looked up from germline, CDR1 is GTSNPN and CDR2 is SVGIG (reference sequence). V shed 5 bases and J 0 bases; nucleotides not matched to a gene: 0. This CDR3 contains 13 residues. The DNA of the CDR3 is TGTGCCTGGGGGACAGGTAGCAATCAGCCCCAGCATTTT. Translating it yields CAWGTGSNQPQHF.

The chain joins TRBV3-1 (or the pseudogene TRBV3-2) to TRBJ2-2; 15 positions agree with TRBD2. The V and J ends lost 4 bases and 0 bases, in that order; junction bases with no gene match: 3. The V gene's germline CDR1 is LGHDT and CDR2 YNNKEL (reference sequence). The CDR3 has 18 residues. CDR3 region: CASSLGLAGGPNTGELFF. DNA for the CDR3: TGTGCCAGCAGCCTCGGACTAGCGGGAGGGCCGAACACCGGGGAGCTGTTTTTT.

This clone was seen more than once but under ten times. Its ends do not fully match the called genes, so a read error is possible. The V and J genes are TRBV7-9 and TRBJ2-7, with 10 nucleotides matching TRBD1. Germline assignment: CDR1 SEHNR and CDR2 FQNEAQ (reference sequence). This CDR3 spans 14 amino acids. CDR3 DNA sequence: TGTGCCAGCAGCTCGACAGGGGGCGCGTCCCCACCCGGTTTC. The encoded protein is CASSSTGGASPPGF.

This clone occurred once. V usage is TRBV14 and J usage is TRBJ2-5; D remains ambiguous. Germline V gene data show CDR1 as SGHDN and CDR2 as FVKESK. This CDR3 has 16 amino acids. V was clipped by 4 bases and J by 0 bases, with 15 bases between them. This CDR3 reads CASSRGLTTYQETQYF. CDR3 sequence (DNA): TGTGCCAGCAGCCGAGGATTGACGACGTACCAAGAGACCCAGTACTTC.

The chain combines TRBV11-3 with TRBJ2-1, with 12 bases aligning to TRBD2. V shed 1 base and J 5 bases; nucleotides not matched to a gene: 9. The germline gives CDR1 SGHNT, CDR2 YENEEA. This CDR3 region has 18 residues. The CDR3 protein is CASSLVSSGGVGNNEQFF. CDR3 DNA sequence: TGTGCCAGCAGCTTAGTGTCTAGCGGGGGGGTTGGGAACAATGAGCAGTTCTTC.

The chain links TRBV29-1 to TRBJ2-7; the D gene is possibly TRBD1 (6 bases). The CDR3 loop spans 12 amino acids. CDR1 is SQVTM and CDR2 is ANQGSEA in the germline V gene. Trimming left V 7 bases short and J 5 bases short, with 15 bases between. The CDR3 nucleotides read TGCAGCGCTACGACAGGTTACAACGAGCAGTACGTC. This gives the protein CSATTGYNEQYV.

This clone was detected once. The V call is TRBV10-3, the J call TRBJ1-4; D is uncertain. The CDR3 contains 15 residues. V shed 3 bases and J shed 4 bases, with 12 bases lying between them. The V gene's germline CDR1 is ENHRY and CDR2 SYGVKD. CDR3 nucleotides: TGTGCCATCAGTGACCCCCTTGAGGGTAATGAAAAACTGTTTTTT. It is translated as CAISDPLEGNEKLFF.

The chain uses TRBV5-6 and TRBJ1-5, with 7 bases fitting TRBD1. This CDR3 comprises 14 residues. Germline trimming cut 4 bases from V and 9 bases from J; bases unmatched to any gene: 10. Per germline, CDR1 SGHDT and CDR2 YYEEEE. The CDR3, as DNA: TGTGCCAGCAGCCCGACAGGGACTTCCGTGCCCCAGCATTTT. Protein: CASSPTGTSVPQHF.

The chain carries TRBV4-3 and TRBJ1-6, with D unclear. The CDR3 length is 13 residues. V lost 0 bases and J 7 bases, leaving 4 bases between the germline ends. CDR1 LGHNA and CDR2 YSLEER come from the germline V gene. The CDR3 loop reads CASSQESNSPLHF. The CDR3 bases are TGCGCCAGCAGCCAAGAAAGCAATTCACCCCTCCACTTT.

This chain uses TRBV6-5 with TRBJ2-5, with TRBD1 as a possible D gene (5 bases). Trimming cost V 6 bases and J 5 bases, with 13 bases left between them. The CDR3 spans 13 residues. Germline-derived CDR1 and CDR2 are MNHEY and SVGAGI. CDR3 amino acids: CASSRPTAETQYF. The CDR3, as DNA: TGTGCCAGCAGCCGTCCGACAGCGGAGACCCAGTACTTC.

This clone was seen a few times. In DNA, the CDR3 is TGCGCCAGCAGTCGGACTAGAGATGCCAATGAGCAGTTCTTC. Protein: CASSRTRDANEQFF. The chain joins TRBV10-1 to TRBJ2-1; 7 nucleotides match TRBD2. Germline lookup yields CDR1 WNHNN and CDR2 SYGVQD (reference sequence). The junction had 7 bases not matched to a gene; V was cut back by 5 bases and J by 6 bases. The CDR3 covers 14 residues.

The CDR3 region is CASSRDIQADTQYF. CDR3 in DNA: TGTGCCAGCAGCCGGGATATTCAAGCAGATACGCAGTATTTT. The chain is built from TRBV2 and TRBJ2-3, with TRBD2 as a possible D gene (5 bases). With 6 bases removed from V and 4 bases from J, the gap between germline ends came to 14 bases. The CDR3 is 14 residues long. CDR1 and CDR2 from the germline V gene are SNHLY and FYNNEI.

V usage is TRBV5-6 and J usage is TRBJ1-1; possibly TRBD1 for D (6 bases). The germline gives CDR1 SGHDT, CDR2 YYEEEE. Between the trimmed V and J ends, which lost 2 bases and 5 bases, there was a span of 13 bases. This CDR3 is built from 14 residues. For the CDR3, the DNA is TGTGCCAGCAGCTTTGTCAGGGGTAGTACTGAAGCTTTCTTT. Its protein product is CASSFVRGSTEAFF.

V gene TRBV7-2 combines with J gene TRBJ2-3, with TRBD1 as a possible D gene (6 bases). Germline CDR1 is SGHTA and CDR2 is FQGNSA. The CDR3 is 15 amino acids. V lost 5 bases and J 2 bases, leaving 14 bases between the germline ends. This CDR3 is CASSPISGATDTQYF. As DNA, the CDR3 is TGTGCCAGCAGCCCTATCTCAGGGGCCACAGATACGCAGTATTTT. The full variable domain, its missing parts supplied by reference TRBV7-2 and TRBJ2-3, is GAGVSQSPSNKVTEKGKDVELRCDPISGHTALYWYRQSLGQGLEFLIYFQGNSAPDKSGLPSDRFSAERTGGSVSTLTIQRTQQEDSAVYLCASSPISGATDTQYFGPGTRLTVL.